These T cell receptor beta chains were read from a single sample in a study of shared clonotypes between healthy human individuals. Assay used: immunoSEQ multiplex PCR; TCRdb lists only in-frame clones, some missing. The sample has over 2 million clones, roughly 95% seen once. Sequenced: naive CD8+ T cells sorted from blood. The origin of the receptors is a young man in good health. The CDR3 runs from the conserved cysteine through the conserved F or W. The order of the fields is D gene, V gene, J gene, clone size, CDR3 protein, CDR3 DNA. The D gene is left open where the match is weak. Clone size is stated in some rows and not others, as once, few, many or a class when expanded.

d_gene: TRBD2; v_gene: TRBV9; j_gene: TRBJ2-1; abundance: -; CDR3aa: CASSGEGLAAYNEQFF; CDR3nt: TGTGCCAGCAGCGGAGAGGGACTAGCGGCATACAATGAGCAGTTCTTC
d_gene: TRBD2; v_gene: TRBV28; j_gene: TRBJ2-1; abundance: once; CDR3aa: CASSLGSLAGGPSYNEQFF; CDR3nt: TGTGCCAGCAGTTTGGGATCGCTAGCGGGAGGGCCCTCCTACAATGAGCAGTTCTTC
d_gene: TRBD1; v_gene: TRBV7-2; j_gene: TRBJ2-7; abundance: -; CDR3aa: CASSLAPGQGAEQYF; CDR3nt: TGTGCCAGCAGCTTAGCCCCGGGACAGGGAGCCGAGCAGTACTTC
d_gene: TRBD2; v_gene: TRBV7-9; j_gene: TRBJ2-1; abundance: -; CDR3aa: CASSTRLAGAHEQFF; CDR3nt: TGTGCCAGCAGCACCCGACTAGCGGGGGCGCATGAGCAGTTCTTC
d_gene: TRBD1; v_gene: TRBV30; j_gene: TRBJ1-2; abundance: few; CDR3aa: CAWEGQVGFNYGYTF; CDR3nt: TGTGCCTGGGAGGGACAGGTGGGGTTTAACTATGGCTACACCTTC
d_gene: TRBD1; v_gene: TRBV30; j_gene: TRBJ2-7; abundance: -; CDR3aa: CAWSTTGPWGEQYF; CDR3nt: TGTGCCTGGAGTACGACAGGGCCTTGGGGCGAGCAGTACTTC
d_gene: TRBD2; v_gene: TRBV5-1; j_gene: TRBJ2-7; abundance: -; CDR3aa: CASSLEPSGSTDEQYF; CDR3nt: TGCGCCAGCAGCTTGGAGCCTAGCGGGAGTACCGACGAGCAGTACTTC
d_gene: -; v_gene: TRBV11-2; j_gene: TRBJ2-1; abundance: -; CDR3aa: CASSPTGGTDYEQFF; CDR3nt: TGTGCCAGCAGCCCTACTGGAGGGACAGACTATGAGCAGTTCTTC
d_gene: -; v_gene: TRBV30; j_gene: TRBJ2-7; abundance: -; CDR3aa: CAWSVGRSYEQYF; CDR3nt: TGTGCCTGGAGTGTGGGCAGGTCCTACGAGCAGTACTTC
d_gene: -; v_gene: TRBV30; j_gene: TRBJ2-2; abundance: -; CDR3aa: CAWENGELFF; CDR3nt: TGTGCCTGGGAAAACGGGGAGCTGTTTTTT
d_gene: TRBD1; v_gene: TRBV7-9; j_gene: TRBJ1-1; abundance: -; CDR3aa: CASSQTGTGFFGTEAFF; CDR3nt: TGTGCCAGCAGCCAAACCGGGACAGGGTTTTTCGGCACTGAAGCTTTCTTT
d_gene: -; v_gene: TRBV28; j_gene: TRBJ2-7; abundance: -; CDR3aa: CASSSWYRADSYEQYF; CDR3nt: TGTGCCAGCAGTTCGTGGTACCGGGCCGACTCCTACGAGCAGTACTTC
d_gene: -; v_gene: TRBV28; j_gene: TRBJ1-1; abundance: -; CDR3aa: CASSSGTTMNTEAFF; CDR3nt: TGTGCCAGCAGCTCCGGGACAACCATGAACACTGAAGCTTTCTTT
d_gene: -; v_gene: TRBV27; j_gene: TRBJ1-2; abundance: -; CDR3aa: CASSLNQAYGYTF; CDR3nt: TGTGCCAGCAGTTTAAATCAGGCGTATGGCTACACCTTC